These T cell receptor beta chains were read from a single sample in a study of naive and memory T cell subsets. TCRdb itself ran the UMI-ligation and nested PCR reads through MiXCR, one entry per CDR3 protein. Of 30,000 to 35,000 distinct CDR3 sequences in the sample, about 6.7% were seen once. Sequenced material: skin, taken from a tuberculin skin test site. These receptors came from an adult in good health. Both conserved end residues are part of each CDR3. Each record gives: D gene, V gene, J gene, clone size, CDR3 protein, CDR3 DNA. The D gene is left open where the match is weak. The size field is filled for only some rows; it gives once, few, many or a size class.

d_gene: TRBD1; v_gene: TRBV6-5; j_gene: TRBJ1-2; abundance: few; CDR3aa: CASSNRDYVTGGHGYTF; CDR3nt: TGTGCCAGCAGTAACCGGGACTACGTGACAGGGGGTCATGGCTACACCTTC
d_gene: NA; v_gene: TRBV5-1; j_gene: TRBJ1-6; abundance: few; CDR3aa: CASSSDGSATLHF; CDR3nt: TGCGCCAGCAGCTCGGACGGTTCTGCGACCCTCCACTTT
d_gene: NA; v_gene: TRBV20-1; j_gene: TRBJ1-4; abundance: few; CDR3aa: CSASGTSPPEKLFF; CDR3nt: TGCAGTGCTTCCGGGACTTCCCCTCCGGAAAAACTGTTTTTT
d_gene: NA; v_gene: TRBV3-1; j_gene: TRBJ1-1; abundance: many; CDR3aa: CASSPTSWLPNTEAFF; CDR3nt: TGTGCCAGCAGCCCCACGTCCTGGCTGCCGAACACTGAAGCTTTCTTT
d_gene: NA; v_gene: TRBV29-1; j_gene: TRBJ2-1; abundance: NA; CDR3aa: CSVRLGGNEQFF; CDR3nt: TGCAGCGTAAGACTAGGGGGTAATGAGCAGTTCTTC
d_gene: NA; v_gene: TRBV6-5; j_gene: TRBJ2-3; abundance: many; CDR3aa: CASSYVRGTDTQYF; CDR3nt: TGTGCCAGCAGTTACGTCAGGGGCACAGATACGCAGTATTTT
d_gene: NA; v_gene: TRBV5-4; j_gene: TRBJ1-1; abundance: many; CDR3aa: CASTRPGTEAFF; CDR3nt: TGTGCCAGCACCCGACCGGGCACTGAAGCTTTCTTT
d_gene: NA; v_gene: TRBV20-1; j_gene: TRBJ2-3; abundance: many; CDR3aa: CSARDHSSSTDTQYF; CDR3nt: TGCAGTGCTAGAGATCACTCCTCTTCCACAGATACGCAGTATTTT
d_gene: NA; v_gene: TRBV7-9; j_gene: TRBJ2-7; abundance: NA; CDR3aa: CASSGRDVPSYEQYF; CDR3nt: TGTGCCAGCAGCGGAAGGGACGTACCGTCCTACGAGCAGTACTTC
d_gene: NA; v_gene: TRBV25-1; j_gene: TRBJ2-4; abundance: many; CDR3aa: CASSERLAKNIQYF; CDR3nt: TGTGCCAGCAGTGAACGGCTAGCCAAAAACATTCAGTACTTC
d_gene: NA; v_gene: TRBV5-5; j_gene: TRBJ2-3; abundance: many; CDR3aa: CASSFRDVGSFGVTDTQYF; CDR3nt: TGTGCCAGCAGCTTTCGCGACGTCGGAAGTTTTGGGGTTACAGATACGCAGTATTTT
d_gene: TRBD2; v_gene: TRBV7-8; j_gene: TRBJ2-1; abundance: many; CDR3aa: CASSTTSGGIADNEQFF; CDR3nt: TGTGCCAGCAGCACAACTAGCGGGGGGATAGCAGACAATGAGCAGTTCTTC
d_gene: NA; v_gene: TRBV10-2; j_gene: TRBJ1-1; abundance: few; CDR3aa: CASSVGDTEAFF; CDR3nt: TGCGCCAGCAGTGTGGGGGACACTGAAGCTTTCTTT
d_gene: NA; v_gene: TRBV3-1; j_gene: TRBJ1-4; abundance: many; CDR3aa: CASSPDRRLGEKLFF; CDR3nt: TGTGCCAGCAGCCCAGATCGGAGGTTGGGTGAAAAACTGTTTTTT
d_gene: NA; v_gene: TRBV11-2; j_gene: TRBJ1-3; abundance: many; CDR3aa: CASSQSRNTIYF; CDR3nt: TGTGCCAGCAGCCAAAGCCGTAACACCATATATTTT
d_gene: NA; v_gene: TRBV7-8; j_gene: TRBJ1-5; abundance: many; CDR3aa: CASSSGRPPQPQHF; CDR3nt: TGTGCCAGCAGCTCCGGACGGCCCCCTCAGCCCCAGCATTTT
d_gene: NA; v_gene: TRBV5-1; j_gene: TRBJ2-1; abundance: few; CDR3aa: CASSFLPSPVERGRVMHEQFF; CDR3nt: TGCGCCAGCAGCTTTCTCCCGTCCCCGGTCGAACGGGGCAGGGTCATGCATGAGCAGTTCTTC
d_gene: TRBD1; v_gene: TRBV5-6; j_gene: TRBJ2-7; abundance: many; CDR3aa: CASSLTDQGARSYEQYF; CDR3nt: TGTGCCAGCAGCTTGACGGACCAGGGGGCCCGCTCCTACGAGCAGTACTTC
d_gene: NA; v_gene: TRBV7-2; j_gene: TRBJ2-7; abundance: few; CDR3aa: CASSRTVYEQYF; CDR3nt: TGTGCCAGCAGCCGCACAGTGTACGAGCAGTACTTC
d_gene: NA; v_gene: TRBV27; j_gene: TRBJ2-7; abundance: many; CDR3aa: CASSLEANSYEQYF; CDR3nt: TGTGCCAGCAGTTTAGAGGCTAACTCCTACGAGCAGTACTTC
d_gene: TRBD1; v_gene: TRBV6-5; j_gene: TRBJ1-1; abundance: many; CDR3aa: CASKPPPGQGEAFF; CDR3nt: TGTGCCAGCAAGCCCCCGCCCGGACAGGGTGAAGCTTTCTTT
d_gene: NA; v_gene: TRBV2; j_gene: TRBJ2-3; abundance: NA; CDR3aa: CASSGWGAYTDTQYF; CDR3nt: TGTGCCAGCAGTGGGTGGGGGGCCTACACAGATACGCAGTATTTT
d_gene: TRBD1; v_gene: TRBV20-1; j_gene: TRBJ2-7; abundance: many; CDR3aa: CSALRAGGHYEQYF; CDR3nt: TGCAGTGCCCTGAGGGCAGGGGGACACTACGAGCAGTACTTC
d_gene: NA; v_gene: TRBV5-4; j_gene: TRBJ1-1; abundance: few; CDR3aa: CASSLGAGVTEAFF; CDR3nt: TGTGCCAGCAGCTTGGGTGCAGGGGTTACTGAAGCTTTCTTT
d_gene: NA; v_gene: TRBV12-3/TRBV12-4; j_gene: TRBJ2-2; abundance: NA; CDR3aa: CASRIEVGELFF; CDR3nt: TGTGCCAGCAGAATAGAGGTCGGGGAGCTGTTTTTT
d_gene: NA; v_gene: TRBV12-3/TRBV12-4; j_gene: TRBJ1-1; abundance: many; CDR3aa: CASSLGRDAFF; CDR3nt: TGTGCCAGCAGTTTAGGGAGAGACGCTTTCTTT
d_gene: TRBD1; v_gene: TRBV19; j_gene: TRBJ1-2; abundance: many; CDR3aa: CASNRGYYGYTF; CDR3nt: TGTGCCAGTAACAGGGGTTACTATGGCTACACCTTC
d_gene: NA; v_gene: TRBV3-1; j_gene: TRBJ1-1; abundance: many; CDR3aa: CASSGGSTLPMNTEAFF; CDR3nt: TGTGCCAGCAGCGGAGGGTCAACGTTACCGATGAACACTGAAGCTTTCTTT
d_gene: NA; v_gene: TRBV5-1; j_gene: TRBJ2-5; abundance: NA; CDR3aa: CASSSPTAFDRETQYF; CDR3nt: TGCGCCAGCAGCTCTCCGACCGCCTTCGACAGGGAGACCCAGTACTTC
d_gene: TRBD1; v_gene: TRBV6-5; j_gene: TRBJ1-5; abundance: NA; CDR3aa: CASSLDRAQPQHF; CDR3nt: TGTGCCAGCAGCCTGGACAGGGCGCAGCCCCAGCATTTT
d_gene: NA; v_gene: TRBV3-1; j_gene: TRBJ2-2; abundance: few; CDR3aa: CASSQDVVKGITGELFF; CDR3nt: TGTGCCAGCAGCCAAGATGTTGTAAAGGGAATCACCGGGGAGCTGTTTTTT
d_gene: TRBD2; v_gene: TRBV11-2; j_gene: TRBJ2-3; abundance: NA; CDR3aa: CASSPSGGYTDTQYF; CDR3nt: TGTGCCAGCAGCCCCAGCGGGGGGTACACAGATACGCAGTATTTT
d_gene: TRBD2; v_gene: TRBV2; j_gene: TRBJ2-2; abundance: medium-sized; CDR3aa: CASSLAGMNTGELFF; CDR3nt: TGTGCCAGCAGTCTAGCGGGGATGAACACCGGGGAGCTGTTTTTT
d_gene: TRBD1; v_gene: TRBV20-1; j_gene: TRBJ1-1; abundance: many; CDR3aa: CSARSPQGAKTEAFF; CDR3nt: TGCAGTGCTAGGTCACCCCAGGGGGCTAAAACTGAAGCTTTCTTT
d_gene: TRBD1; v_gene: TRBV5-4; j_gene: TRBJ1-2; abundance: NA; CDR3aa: CVSRRTGQNYGYTF; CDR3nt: TGTGTCAGCAGGAGGACAGGACAAAACTATGGCTACACCTTC
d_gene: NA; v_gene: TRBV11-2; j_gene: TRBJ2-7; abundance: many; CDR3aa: CASSLVTQGNSYEQYF; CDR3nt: TGTGCCAGCAGCTTAGTCACGCAGGGAAACTCCTACGAGCAGTACTTC
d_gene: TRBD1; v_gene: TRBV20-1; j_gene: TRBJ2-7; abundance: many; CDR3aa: CSASPGGGYEQYF; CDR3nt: TGCAGTGCTAGCCCAGGGGGCGGTTACGAGCAGTACTTC
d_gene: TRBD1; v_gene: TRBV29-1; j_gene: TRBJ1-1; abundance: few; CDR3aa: CSVLREGAKAFF; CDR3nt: TGCAGCGTACTCCGGGAGGGGGCAAAGGCTTTCTTT
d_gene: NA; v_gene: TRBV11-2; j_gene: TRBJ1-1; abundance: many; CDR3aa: CASSPTTVQGLNTEAFF; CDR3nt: TGTGCCAGCAGCCCAACAACAGTACAGGGATTGAACACTGAAGCTTTCTTT
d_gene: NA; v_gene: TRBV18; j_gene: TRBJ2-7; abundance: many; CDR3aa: CASSPSLGRVSYEQYF; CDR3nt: TGTGCCAGCTCACCATCCCTGGGGCGGGTTTCCTACGAGCAGTACTTC
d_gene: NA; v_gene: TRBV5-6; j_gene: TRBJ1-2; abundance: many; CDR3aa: CASSLISGNYGYTF; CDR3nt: TGTGCCAGCAGCTTGATCTCAGGGAACTATGGCTACACCTTC
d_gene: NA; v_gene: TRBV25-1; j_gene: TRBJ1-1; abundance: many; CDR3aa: CASSDLVQVGEAFF; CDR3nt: TGTGCCAGCAGTGACCTGGTTCAAGTGGGCGAAGCTTTCTTT
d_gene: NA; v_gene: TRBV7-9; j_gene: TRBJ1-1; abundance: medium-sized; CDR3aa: CASSLDAWTATLNTEAFF; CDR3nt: TGTGCCAGCAGCTTAGATGCGTGGACAGCGACCTTGAACACTGAAGCTTTCTTT
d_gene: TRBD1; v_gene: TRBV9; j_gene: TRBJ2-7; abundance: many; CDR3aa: CASSVQGQGARSEQYF; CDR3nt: TGTGCCAGCAGCGTTCAAGGGCAGGGGGCGCGTAGCGAGCAGTACTTC
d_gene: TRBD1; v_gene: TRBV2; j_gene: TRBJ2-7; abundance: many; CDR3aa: CASAGTGTHEQYF; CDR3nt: TGTGCCAGCGCCGGGACAGGGACCCACGAGCAGTACTTC
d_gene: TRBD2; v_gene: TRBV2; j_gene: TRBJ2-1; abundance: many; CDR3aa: CASKEEGPSGSEQFF; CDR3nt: TGTGCCAGCAAAGAAGAAGGGCCTAGCGGGAGTGAGCAGTTCTTC
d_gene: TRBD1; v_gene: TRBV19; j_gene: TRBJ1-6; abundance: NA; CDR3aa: CASSLRPGQSLNSPLHF; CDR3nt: TGTGCCAGTAGTCTCCGACCGGGACAGAGTCTTAATTCACCCCTCCACTTT
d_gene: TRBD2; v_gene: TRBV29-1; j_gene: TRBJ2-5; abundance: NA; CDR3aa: CSVGGGRDQETQYF; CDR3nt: TGCAGCGTTGGCGGGGGGAGAGACCAAGAGACCCAGTACTTC
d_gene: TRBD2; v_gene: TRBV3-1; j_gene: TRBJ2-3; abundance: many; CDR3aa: CASSRGTSGGTDTQYF; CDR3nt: TGTGCCAGCAGCCGGGGGACTAGCGGGGGTACAGATACGCAGTATTTT
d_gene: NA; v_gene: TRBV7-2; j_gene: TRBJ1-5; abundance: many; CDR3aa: CASSQGGSNQPQHF; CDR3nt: TGTGCCAGCAGCCAAGGGGGGAGCAATCAGCCCCAGCATTTT
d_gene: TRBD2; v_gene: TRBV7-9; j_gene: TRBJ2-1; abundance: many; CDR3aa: CASSLGGLELEQFF; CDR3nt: TGTGCCAGCAGCTTAGGGGGACTAGAACTTGAGCAGTTCTTC
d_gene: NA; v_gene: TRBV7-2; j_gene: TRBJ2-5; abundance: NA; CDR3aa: CASSRRGIQETQYF; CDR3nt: TGTGCCAGCAGCCGAAGGGGGATACAAGAGACCCAGTACTTC
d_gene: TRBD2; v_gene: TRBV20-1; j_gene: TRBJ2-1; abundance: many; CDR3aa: CSAREGGSSYNEQFF; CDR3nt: TGCAGTGCTAGAGAGGGCGGGAGCTCCTACAATGAGCAGTTCTTC
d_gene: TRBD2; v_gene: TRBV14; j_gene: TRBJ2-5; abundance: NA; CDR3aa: CASSPWTSVQETQYF; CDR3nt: TGTGCCAGCAGCCCATGGACTAGCGTCCAAGAGACCCAGTACTTC
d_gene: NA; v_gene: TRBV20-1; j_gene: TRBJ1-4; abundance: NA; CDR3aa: CSARAWQGEFNEKLFF; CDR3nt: TGCAGTGCTAGAGCGTGGCAGGGAGAATTTAATGAAAAACTGTTTTTT
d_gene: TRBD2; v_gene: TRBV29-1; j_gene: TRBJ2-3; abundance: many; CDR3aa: CSVLRPSGVDTQYF; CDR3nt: TGCAGCGTGCTCAGGCCTAGCGGAGTAGATACGCAGTATTTT
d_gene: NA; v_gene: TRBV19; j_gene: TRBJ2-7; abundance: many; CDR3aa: CASNPADPGSSEQYF; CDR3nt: TGTGCCAGTAACCCGGCGGATCCAGGTTCTTCCGAGCAGTACTTC
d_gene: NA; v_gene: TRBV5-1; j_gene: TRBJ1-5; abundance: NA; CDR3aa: CASSPTGGSNQPQHF; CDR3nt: TGCGCCAGCAGCCCGACGGGGGGGAGCAATCAGCCCCAGCATTTT
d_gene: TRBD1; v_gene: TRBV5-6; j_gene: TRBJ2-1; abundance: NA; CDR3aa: CASSLAEDRANLPF; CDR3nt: TGTGCCAGCAGCTTGGCTGAGGACAGGGCAAACCTACCCTTC